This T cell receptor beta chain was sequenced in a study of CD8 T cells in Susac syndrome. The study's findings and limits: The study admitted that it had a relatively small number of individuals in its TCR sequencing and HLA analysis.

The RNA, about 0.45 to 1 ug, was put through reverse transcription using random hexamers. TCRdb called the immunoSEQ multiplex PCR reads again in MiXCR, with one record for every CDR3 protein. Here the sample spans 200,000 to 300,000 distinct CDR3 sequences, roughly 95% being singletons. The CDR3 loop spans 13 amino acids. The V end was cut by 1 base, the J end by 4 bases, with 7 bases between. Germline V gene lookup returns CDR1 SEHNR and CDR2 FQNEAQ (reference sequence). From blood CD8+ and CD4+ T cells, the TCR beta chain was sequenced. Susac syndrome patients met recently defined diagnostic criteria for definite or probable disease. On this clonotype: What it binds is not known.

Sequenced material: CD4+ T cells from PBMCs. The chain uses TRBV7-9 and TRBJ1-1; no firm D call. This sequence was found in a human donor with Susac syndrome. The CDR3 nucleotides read TGTGCCAGCAGCTTAGACGAGGGCACTGAAGCTTTCTTT. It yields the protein CASSLDEGTEAFF.